This T cell receptor (beta chain) was retrieved from a study of T cells in Graves' hyperthyroidism and ophthalmopathy. Amplified TCR beta CDR3 regions derived from RNA transcripts. Researchers ran a first-round RT-PCR on the TCR CDR3 using the HTBI primer set. TCRdb independently ran MiXCR on the multiplex PCR reads; one entry per CDR3 protein. The sample consists of around 620,000 distinct CDR3 sequences, about 14% of them appearing once. This clonotype was counted at least ten times. Its antigen is as yet unknown. This CDR3 is 13 amino acids long. The germline gives CDR1 GTSNPN, CDR2 SVGIG (reference sequence). Trimming shortened V by 0 bases and J by 8 bases, and 11 bases separated the two germline ends. Study findings and constraints: Appearing also in blood were most of the thyroid clonotypes expanded above 0.001.

This clonotype originated in a woman aged 18 to 35 with Graves' ophthalmopathy. V gene TRBV30 combines with J gene TRBJ1-5; no definite D call. Sequenced material: blood. The CDR3 nucleotides read TGTGCCTGGAGTGTAAAAACCCGAGAGCCCCAGCATTTT. This sequence encodes CAWSVKTREPQHF.